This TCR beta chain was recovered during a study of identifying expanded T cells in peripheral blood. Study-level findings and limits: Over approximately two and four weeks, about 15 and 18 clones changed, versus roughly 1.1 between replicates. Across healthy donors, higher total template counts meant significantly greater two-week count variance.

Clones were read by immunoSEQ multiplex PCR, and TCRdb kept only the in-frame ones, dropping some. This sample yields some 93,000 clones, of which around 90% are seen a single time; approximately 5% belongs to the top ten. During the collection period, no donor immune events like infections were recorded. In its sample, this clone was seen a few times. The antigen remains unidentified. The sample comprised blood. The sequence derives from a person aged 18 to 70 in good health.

In DNA form, the CDR3 reads TGCGCCAGCAGCTTGGTTGGCCGGAATAATTCACCCCTCCACTTT. Translation gives CASSLVGRNNSPLHF. The V gene is TRBV5-1, the J gene TRBJ1-6, with D unclear. Looked up from germline, CDR1 is SGHRS and CDR2 is YFSETQ. Trimming removed 0 bases at V and 5 bases at J, with 9 bases between. CDR3 size: 15 residues.